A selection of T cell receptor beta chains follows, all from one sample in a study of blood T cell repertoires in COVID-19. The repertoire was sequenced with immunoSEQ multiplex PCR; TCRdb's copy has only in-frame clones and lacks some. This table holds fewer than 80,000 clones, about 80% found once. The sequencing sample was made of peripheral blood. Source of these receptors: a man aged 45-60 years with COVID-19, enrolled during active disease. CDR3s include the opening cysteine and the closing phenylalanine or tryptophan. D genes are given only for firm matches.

cdr3_aa: CASSFPSTDTQYF
v_call: TRBV5-1
d_call: -

cdr3_aa: CASSFQDGTGGPGEANEQFF
v_call: TRBV7-3
d_call: TRBD1

cdr3_aa: CASSLAGEGNQPQHF
v_call: TRBV5-1
d_call: -

cdr3_aa: CASSLAGTGDQPQHF
v_call: TRBV5-1
d_call: TRBD1

cdr3_aa: CAWSTTSGATDTQYF
v_call: TRBV30
d_call: TRBD2

cdr3_aa: CASSINLAGGSTDTQYF
v_call: TRBV7-9
d_call: TRBD2

cdr3_aa: CATSAGDSSYNEQFF
v_call: TRBV24-1
d_call: TRBD1

cdr3_aa: CASTWGGMNTEAFF
v_call: TRBV5-4
d_call: -

cdr3_aa: CASSQVEQGVYEQYF
v_call: TRBV5-1
d_call: TRBD1

cdr3_aa: CATSKGQGVTDTQYF
v_call: TRBV15
d_call: TRBD1

cdr3_aa: CASTGTVGREQYF
v_call: TRBV5-4
d_call: -

cdr3_aa: CASTGGYNSPLHF
v_call: TRBV2
d_call: -

cdr3_aa: CASSDVPLNQPQHF
v_call: TRBV6-1
d_call: -

cdr3_aa: CASSEMGHGNQPQHF
v_call: TRBV2
d_call: -

cdr3_aa: CASSQGQAYGYTF
v_call: TRBV5-4
d_call: TRBD1

cdr3_aa: CASSLLMANTEAFF
v_call: TRBV11-2
d_call: -

cdr3_aa: CAISGGRTNYGYTF
v_call: TRBV10-3
d_call: -

cdr3_aa: CASSQVAGQPNTGELFF
v_call: TRBV4-2
d_call: -

cdr3_aa: CASSLTDSAQHF
v_call: TRBV7-9
d_call: -

cdr3_aa: CASSQATLAGGNTGELFF
v_call: TRBV4-2
d_call: TRBD2

cdr3_aa: CASSLGQVYNEQFF
v_call: TRBV5-1
d_call: TRBD1

cdr3_aa: CASSSPRGRGAGETQYF
v_call: TRBV27
d_call: TRBD2

cdr3_aa: CASSEGASGGTNTGELFF
v_call: TRBV7-6
d_call: TRBD2

cdr3_aa: CASSLRDYNEQFF
v_call: TRBV27
d_call: -

cdr3_aa: CAIKVDAVYEQYF
v_call: TRBV10-3
d_call: -

cdr3_aa: CASSSTGVEKQYF
v_call: TRBV6-5
d_call: TRBD1

cdr3_aa: CASSLAGAATNEKLFF
v_call: TRBV5-4
d_call: -

cdr3_aa: CASSRTAGSRYEQYF
v_call: TRBV9
d_call: -

cdr3_aa: CASGLTRTNEKLFF
v_call: TRBV6-6
d_call: -

cdr3_aa: CASSSSKSTDTQYF
v_call: TRBV7-2
d_call: -

cdr3_aa: CAWTTGVHTEAFF
v_call: TRBV30
d_call: TRBD1

cdr3_aa: CASSPSQTRGPINEQFF
v_call: TRBV5-6
d_call: -

cdr3_aa: CAWSVLWTGQFF
v_call: TRBV30
d_call: TRBD1

cdr3_aa: CASSQSSGGDTGELFF
v_call: TRBV18
d_call: TRBD1

cdr3_aa: CASSFRTDSNQPQHF
v_call: TRBV6-5
d_call: -

cdr3_aa: CATQYRDSYGYTF
v_call: TRBV19
d_call: TRBD1

cdr3_aa: CASSPRQGVRETQYF
v_call: TRBV7-3
d_call: TRBD1

cdr3_aa: CASTLQGGNQPQHF
v_call: TRBV5-5
d_call: TRBD1

cdr3_aa: CAWSVTGVYGYTF
v_call: TRBV30
d_call: TRBD1

cdr3_aa: CASSLAGGVRNEQFF
v_call: TRBV7-3
d_call: TRBD1

cdr3_aa: CSASGQGKPYEQYF
v_call: TRBV20-1
d_call: TRBD1

cdr3_aa: CASSLARIGNEQFF
v_call: TRBV7-8
d_call: -

cdr3_aa: CASSFLREGRSPLHF
v_call: TRBV7-2
d_call: -

cdr3_aa: CASSGNSPLHF
v_call: TRBV7-9
d_call: -

cdr3_aa: CASSPSAPGLSYEQYF
v_call: TRBV9
d_call: -

cdr3_aa: CASSLEQGGYTF
v_call: TRBV3-1/TRBV3-2
d_call: -

cdr3_aa: CASSPAGGSQETQYF
v_call: TRBV18
d_call: TRBD2

cdr3_aa: CASSSGQPSGELFF
v_call: TRBV5-4
d_call: TRBD1

cdr3_aa: CARAGADTIYF
v_call: TRBV30
d_call: -

cdr3_aa: CAWSVGGLAGELFF
v_call: TRBV30
d_call: -

cdr3_aa: CASSLGTDYGYTF
v_call: TRBV19
d_call: TRBD1

cdr3_aa: CASSDSLAGGQETQYF
v_call: TRBV6-2/TRBV6-3
d_call: TRBD2

cdr3_aa: CSAGGTGSYNEQFF
v_call: TRBV29-1
d_call: TRBD1

cdr3_aa: CASSQGLAFTDTQYF
v_call: TRBV4-3
d_call: TRBD2

cdr3_aa: CASSIALTQSYEQYF
v_call: TRBV19
d_call: -

cdr3_aa: CASSEGSGSEAQYF
v_call: TRBV6-1
d_call: -

cdr3_aa: CASSQNDVGAGGYTF
v_call: TRBV4-1
d_call: -

cdr3_aa: CASSYSPYRQSRTYEQYF
v_call: TRBV6-2/TRBV6-3
d_call: -